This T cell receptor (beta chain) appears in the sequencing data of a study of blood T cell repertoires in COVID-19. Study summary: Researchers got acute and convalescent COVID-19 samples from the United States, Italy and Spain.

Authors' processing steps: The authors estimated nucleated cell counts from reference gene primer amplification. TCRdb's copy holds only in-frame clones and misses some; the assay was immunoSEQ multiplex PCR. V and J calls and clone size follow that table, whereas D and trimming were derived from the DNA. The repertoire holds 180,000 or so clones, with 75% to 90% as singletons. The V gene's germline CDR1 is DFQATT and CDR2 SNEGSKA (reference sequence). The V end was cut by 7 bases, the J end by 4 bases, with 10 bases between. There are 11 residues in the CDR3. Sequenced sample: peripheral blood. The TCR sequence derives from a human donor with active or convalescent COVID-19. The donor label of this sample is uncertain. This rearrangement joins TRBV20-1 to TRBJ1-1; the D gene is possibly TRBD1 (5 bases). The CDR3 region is CSVIGGTEAFF. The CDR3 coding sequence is TGCAGTGTGATCGGGGGCACTGAAGCTTTCTTT.